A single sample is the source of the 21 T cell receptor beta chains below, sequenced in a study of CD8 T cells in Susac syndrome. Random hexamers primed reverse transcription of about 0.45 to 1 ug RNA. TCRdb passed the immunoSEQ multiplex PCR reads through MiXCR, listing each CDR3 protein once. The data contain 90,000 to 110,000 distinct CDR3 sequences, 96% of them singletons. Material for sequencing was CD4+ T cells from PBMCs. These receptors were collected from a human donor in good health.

DNA of the CDR3: TGTGCCTGGAGTGCCTTAGGGTCCACCGGGGTCACTGAAGCTTTCTTT. Protein: CAWSALGSTGVTEAFF. The chain recombines TRBV30 with TRBJ1-1; D gene unclear. The CDR3 has 16 amino acids. With 1 base removed from V and 4 bases from J, the gap between germline ends came to 19 bases. Germline loops: CDR1 GTSNPN, CDR2 SVGIG (reference sequence). The variable domain in full, with the rest retrieved from reference TRBV30 and TRBJ1-1, is SQTIHQWPATLVQPVGSPLSLECTVEGTSNPNLYWYRQAAGRGLQLLFYSVGIGQISSEVPQNLSASRPQDRQFILSSKKLLLSDSGFYLCAWSALGSTGVTEAFFGQGTRLTVV.

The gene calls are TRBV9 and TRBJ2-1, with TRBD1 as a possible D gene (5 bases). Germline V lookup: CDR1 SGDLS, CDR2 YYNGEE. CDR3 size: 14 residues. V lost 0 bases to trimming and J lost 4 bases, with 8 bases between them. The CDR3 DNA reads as TGTGCCAGCAGCGTAGTGGGGCTTTACAATGAGCAGTTCTTC. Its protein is CASSVVGLYNEQFF.

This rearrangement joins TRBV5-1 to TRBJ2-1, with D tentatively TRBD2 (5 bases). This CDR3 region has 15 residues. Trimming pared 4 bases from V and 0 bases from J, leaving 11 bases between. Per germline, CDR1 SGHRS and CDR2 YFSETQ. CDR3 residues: CASSPPSGSYNEQFF. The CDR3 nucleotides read TGCGCCAGCAGCCCCCCCAGCGGCTCCTACAATGAGCAGTTCTTC.

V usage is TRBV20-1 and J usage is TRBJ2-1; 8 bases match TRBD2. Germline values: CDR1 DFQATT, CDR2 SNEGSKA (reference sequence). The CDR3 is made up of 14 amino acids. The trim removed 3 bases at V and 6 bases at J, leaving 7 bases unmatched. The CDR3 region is CSARLAGGINEQFF. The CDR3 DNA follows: TGCAGTGCTAGGTTGGCGGGGGGAATCAATGAGCAGTTCTTC.

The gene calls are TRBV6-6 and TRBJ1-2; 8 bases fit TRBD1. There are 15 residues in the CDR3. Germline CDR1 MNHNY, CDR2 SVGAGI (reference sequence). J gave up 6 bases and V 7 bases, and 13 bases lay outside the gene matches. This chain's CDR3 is CASTGSGGVGHGYTF. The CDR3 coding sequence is TGTGCCAGCACTGGGTCAGGGGGCGTTGGTCATGGCTACACCTTC.

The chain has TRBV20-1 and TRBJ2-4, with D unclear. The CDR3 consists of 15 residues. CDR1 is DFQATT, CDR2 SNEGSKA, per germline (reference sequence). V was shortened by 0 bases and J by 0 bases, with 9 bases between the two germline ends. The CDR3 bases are TGCAGTGCTAGAGATACCCCGGGAGCCAAAAACATTCAGTACTTC. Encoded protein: CSARDTPGAKNIQYF.

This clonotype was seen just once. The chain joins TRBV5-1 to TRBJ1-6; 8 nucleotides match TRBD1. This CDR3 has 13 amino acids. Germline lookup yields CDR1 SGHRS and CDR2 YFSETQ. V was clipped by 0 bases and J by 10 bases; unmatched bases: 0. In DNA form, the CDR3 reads TGCGCCAGCAGCTTGGGACAGGGGTCACCCCTCCACTTT. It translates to CASSLGQGSPLHF. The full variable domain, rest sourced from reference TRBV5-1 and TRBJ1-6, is KAGVTQTPRYLIKTRGQQVTLSCSPISGHRSVSWYQQTPGQGLQFLFEYFSETQRNKGNFPGRFSGRQFSNSRSEMNVSTLELGDSALYLCASSLGQGSPLHFGNGTRLTVT.

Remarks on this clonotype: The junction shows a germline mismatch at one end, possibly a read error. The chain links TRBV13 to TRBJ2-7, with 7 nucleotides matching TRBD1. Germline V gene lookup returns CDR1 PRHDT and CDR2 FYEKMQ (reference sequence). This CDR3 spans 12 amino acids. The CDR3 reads CASSPRQGYGVF. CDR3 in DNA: TGTGCCAGCAGCCCTCGACAGGGCTACGGGGTTTTC.

Here the CDR3 DNA reads TGTGCCAGCAGCTCGCGACTAGAGTCCCAACATGAGCAGTTCTTC. Its translation: CASSSRLESQHEQFF. The chain combines TRBV11-2 with TRBJ2-1; D might be TRBD2 (6 bases). This CDR3 comprises 15 residues. Germline V gives CDR1 SGHAT, CDR2 FQNNGV. V lost 4 bases and J 8 bases, leaving 18 bases between the germline ends.

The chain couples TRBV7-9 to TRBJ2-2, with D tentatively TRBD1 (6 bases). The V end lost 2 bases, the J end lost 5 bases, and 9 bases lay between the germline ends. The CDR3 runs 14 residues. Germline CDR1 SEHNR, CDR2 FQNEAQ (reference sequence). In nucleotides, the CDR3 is TGTGCCAGCAGCTTATGGACAGCTACCGGGGAGCTGTTTTTT. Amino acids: CASSLWTATGELFF.

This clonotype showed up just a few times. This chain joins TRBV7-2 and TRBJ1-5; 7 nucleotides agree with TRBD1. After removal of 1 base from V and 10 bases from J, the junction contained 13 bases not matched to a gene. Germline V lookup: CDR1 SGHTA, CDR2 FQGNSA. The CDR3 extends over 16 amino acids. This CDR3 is CASSLDPVRGGVPQHF. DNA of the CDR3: TGTGCCAGCAGCTTAGACCCAGTCAGGGGGGGTGTACCCCAGCATTTT.

CDR3: CASRESRNTGELFF. CDR3 sequence (DNA): TGTGCCAGCAGAGAGAGCAGAAACACCGGGGAGCTGTTTTTT. The rearrangement uses TRBV2 and TRBJ2-2; no clear D gene. The CDR3 length is 14 residues. The V gene's germline CDR1 is SNHLY and CDR2 FYNNEI. V was clipped by 6 bases and J by 2 bases, with 10 bases between them.

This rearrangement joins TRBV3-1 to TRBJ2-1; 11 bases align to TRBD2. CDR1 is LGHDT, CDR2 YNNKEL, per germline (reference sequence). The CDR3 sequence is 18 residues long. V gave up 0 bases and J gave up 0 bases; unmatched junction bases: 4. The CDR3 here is CASSQDSSGRSSYNEQFF. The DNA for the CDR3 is TGTGCCAGCAGCCAAGACTCTAGCGGGAGGAGCTCCTACAATGAGCAGTTCTTC.

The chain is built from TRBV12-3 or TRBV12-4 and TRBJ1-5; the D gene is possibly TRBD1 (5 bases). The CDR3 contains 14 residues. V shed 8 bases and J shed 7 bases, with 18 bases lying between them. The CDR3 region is CASRFGQGAQPQHF. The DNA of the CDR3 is TGTGCCAGCCGCTTCGGGCAGGGAGCACAGCCCCAGCATTTT.

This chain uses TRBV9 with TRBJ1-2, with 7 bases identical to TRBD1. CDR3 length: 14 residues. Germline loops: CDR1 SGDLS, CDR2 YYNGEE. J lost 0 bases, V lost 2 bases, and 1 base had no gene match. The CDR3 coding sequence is TGTGCCAGCAGCGTTGGGACAGCTAACTATGGCTACACCTTC. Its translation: CASSVGTANYGYTF.

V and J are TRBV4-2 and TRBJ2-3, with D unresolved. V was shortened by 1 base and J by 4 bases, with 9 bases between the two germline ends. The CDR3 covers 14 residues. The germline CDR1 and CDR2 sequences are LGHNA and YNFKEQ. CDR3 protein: CASSQVPSADTQYF. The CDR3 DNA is TGTGCCAGCAGCCAAGTGCCCTCCGCAGATACGCAGTATTTT.

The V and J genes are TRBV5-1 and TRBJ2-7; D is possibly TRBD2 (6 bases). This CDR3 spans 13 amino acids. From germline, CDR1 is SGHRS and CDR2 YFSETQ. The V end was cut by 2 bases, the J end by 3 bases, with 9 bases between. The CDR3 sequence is CASSFSGNYEQYF. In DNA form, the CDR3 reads TGCGCCAGCAGCTTTAGCGGAAACTACGAGCAGTACTTC.

The CDR3 sequence is CASRSRYGDTDTQYF. The CDR3 DNA sequence: TGCGCCAGCAGGTCGAGGTACGGGGACACAGATACGCAGTATTTT. The V call is TRBV5-1, the J call TRBJ2-3; D is perhaps TRBD2 (5 bases). V lost 5 bases and J 2 bases, leaving 15 bases between the germline ends. This CDR3 is built from 15 residues. In germline, CDR1 is SGHRS, CDR2 YFSETQ.

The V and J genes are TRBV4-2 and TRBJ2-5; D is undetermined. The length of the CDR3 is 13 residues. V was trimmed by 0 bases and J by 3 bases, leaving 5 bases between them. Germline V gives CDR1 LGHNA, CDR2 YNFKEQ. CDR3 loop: CASSQDGKETQYF. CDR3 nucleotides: TGTGCCAGCAGCCAAGATGGAAAAGAGACCCAGTACTTC.

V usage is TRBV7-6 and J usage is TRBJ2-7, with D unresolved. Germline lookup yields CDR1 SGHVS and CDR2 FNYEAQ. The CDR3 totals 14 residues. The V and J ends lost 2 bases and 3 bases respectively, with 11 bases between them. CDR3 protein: CASSLTTLHYEQYF. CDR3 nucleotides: TGTGCCAGCAGCTTAACAACTCTTCACTACGAGCAGTACTTC.

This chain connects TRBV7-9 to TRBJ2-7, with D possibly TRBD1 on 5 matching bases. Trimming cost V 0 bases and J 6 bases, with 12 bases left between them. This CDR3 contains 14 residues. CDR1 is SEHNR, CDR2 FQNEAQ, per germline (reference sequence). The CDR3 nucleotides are TGTGCCAGCAGCTTAGCCAGGGTGGGGCTCGAGCAGTACTTC. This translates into CASSLARVGLEQYF.